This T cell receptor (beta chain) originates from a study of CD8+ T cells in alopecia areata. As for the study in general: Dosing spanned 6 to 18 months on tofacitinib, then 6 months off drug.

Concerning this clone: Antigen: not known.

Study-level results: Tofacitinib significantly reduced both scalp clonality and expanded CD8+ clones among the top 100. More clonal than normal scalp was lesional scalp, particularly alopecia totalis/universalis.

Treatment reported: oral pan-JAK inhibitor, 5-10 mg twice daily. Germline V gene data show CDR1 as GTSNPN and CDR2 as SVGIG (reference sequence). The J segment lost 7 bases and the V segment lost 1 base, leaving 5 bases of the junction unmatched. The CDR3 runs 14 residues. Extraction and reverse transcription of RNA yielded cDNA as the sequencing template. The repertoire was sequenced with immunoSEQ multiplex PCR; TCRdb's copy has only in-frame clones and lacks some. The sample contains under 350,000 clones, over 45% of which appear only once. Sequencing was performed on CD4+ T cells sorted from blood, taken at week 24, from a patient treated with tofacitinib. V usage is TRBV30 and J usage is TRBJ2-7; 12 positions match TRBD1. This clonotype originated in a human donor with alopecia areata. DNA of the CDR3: TGTGCCTGGAGTGAGGGACAGGGGGCTAATGAGCAGTACTTC. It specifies CAWSEGQGANEQYF.